These 5 T cell receptor beta chains originate from one sample sequenced in a study of T-cell memory formation after mild COVID-19 (dated by TCRdb to the early 2020s). The protocol used for the library was 5' RACE. The sequencing machine was an Illumina NovaSeq 6000. Clones were called with MiXCR by TCRdb after fastp trimmed the public reads at Q25, and only in-frame beta chains were retained. Rows are combined by CDR3 protein, so each entry shows the most common genes and DNA. Recorded for this sample are about 350,000 distinct CDR3 sequences; approximately 15% of them occurred a single time. The ten largest clones take up about a fifth of the sample. The sequencing sample was made of PBMCs or a T cell subset sorted from them (not recorded which). All receptors come from a man between 18 and 35 years old who had mild COVID-19 (a few samples of this study predate the infection). The sample titles of this study are shuffled in the database, so cell type and time point are left out; the donor was told from shared clones.

This clonotype was recorded a few times. This chain joins TRBV9 and TRBJ2-7, with 9 bases matching TRBD1. Germline V gene lookup returns CDR1 SGDLS and CDR2 YYNGEE. With 3 bases clipped from V and 1 base from J, the junction kept 2 bases outside the gene matches. CDR3 length: 14 amino acids. CDR3 in DNA: TGTGCCAGCAGCGGGGGACAGGGTTCCTACGAGCAGTACTTC. Residues: CASSGGQGSYEQYF. Together with reference TRBV9 and TRBJ2-7, the CDR3 gives the full variable domain: DSGVTQTPKHLITATGQRVTLRCSPRSGDLSVYWYQQSLDQGLQFLIQYYNGEERAKGNILERFSAQQFPDLHSELNLSSLELGDSALYFCASSGGQGSYEQYFGPGTRLTVT.

This clonotype was counted between two and nine times. The V gene is TRBV6-2 or TRBV6-3, the J gene TRBJ2-1, with 7 bases fitting TRBD1. Per germline, CDR1 MNHEY and CDR2 SVGEGT. V lost 7 bases to trimming and J lost 0 bases; unmatched junction nucleotides: 3. This CDR3 contains 14 residues. CDR3 nucleotide sequence: TGTGCCAGCACCAGGGGGAACTCCTACAATGAGCAGTTCTTC. Amino acid sequence: CASTRGNSYNEQFF.

Comments on this clonotype: One end of the junction is discordant with germline, which a read error may explain. V is TRBV10-3 and J is TRBJ1-1; 7 bases are a match to TRBD1. The CDR3 contains 13 residues. Germline V CDR1 and CDR2: ENHRY, SYGVKD. This chain's CDR3 is CATAGTVNTEVFF. CDR3 DNA sequence: TGTGCCACCGCAGGGACAGTGAACACTGAAGTTTTCTTT.

This clonotype was found a few times. The V and J genes are TRBV5-1 and TRBJ2-7; 11 bases fit TRBD2. This CDR3 has 15 amino acids. V was clipped by 4 bases and J by 1 base; unmatched bases: 4. Germline values: CDR1 SGHRS, CDR2 YFSETQ. The CDR3 is CASSLAGGISYEQYF. As DNA, the CDR3 is TGCGCCAGCAGCCTAGCGGGGGGCATTTCCTACGAGCAGTACTTC. Looking up the rest from reference TRBV5-1 and TRBJ2-7 gives the full variable domain: KAGVTQTPRYLIKTRGQQVTLSCSPISGHRSVSWYQQTPGQGLQFLFEYFSETQRNKGNFPGRFSGRQFSNSRSEMNVSTLELGDSALYLCASSLAGGISYEQYFGPGTRLTVT.

Ten or more counts support this clonotype. The gene calls are TRBV7-2 and TRBJ2-7; maybe TRBD1 (5 bases). The CDR3 is made up of 13 amino acids. Germline V gene data show CDR1 as SGHTA and CDR2 as FQGNSA. The ends were cut back, 3 bases at V and 4 bases at J, with 10 bases in the middle. The CDR3, as DNA: TGTGCCAGCAGCTTCCAGGGTTTGTACGAGCAGTACTTC. It is translated as CASSFQGLYEQYF.